Reported below is one T cell receptor beta chain. No antigen is known for it. V dropped 4 bases and J dropped 7; count of bases not matched to a gene: 2. CDR1 and CDR2 from the germline V gene are SGHNT and YYREEE (reference sequence). This CDR3 has 12 amino acids. The sample is drawn from a study of T cell responses to AZD1222 COVID-19 vaccine. The study, taken as a whole, reports: Recipients of AZD1222 seropositive at baseline numbered only 5 or 6.

The method was immunoSEQ multiplex PCR; TCRdb's version includes in-frame clones alone and lacks a portion of them. This sample yields roughly 180,000 clones, of which 87% are seen a single time; about 3% belongs to the top ten. This material consisted of peripheral blood, taken on day 0 of AZD1222 vaccination. The chain employs TRBV5-4 and TRBJ1-5; TRBD1 aligns across 7 bases. The source of this sequence is an adult in good health. CDR3 region: CASSTRGQPQHF. In DNA, the CDR3 is TGTGCCAGCAGCACCAGGGGGCAGCCCCAGCATTTT.